This is a list of T cell receptor beta chains from one sample in a study of T cells in Graves' hyperthyroidism and ophthalmopathy. TCRdb independently ran MiXCR on the multiplex PCR reads; one entry per CDR3 protein. Here the sample spans around 440,000 distinct CDR3 sequences, 15% to 18% being singletons. Input material: blood. The receptor set was obtained from a woman aged 18 to 35 with Graves' hyperthyroidism. CDR3s include the opening cysteine and the closing phenylalanine or tryptophan. The D gene is left open where the match is weak. Clone size appears in some rows only: once, few, many, or a class for an expanded clone.

TRBV27	many	TRBJ2-6	NA	14	CASSRSSGANVLTF	TGTGCCAGCAGTCGATCCTCTGGGGCCAACGTCCTGACTTTC
TRBV7-2	many	TRBJ2-1	NA	15	CASSSRLEAYNEQFF	TGTGCCAGCAGTTCTAGACTCGAGGCCTACAATGAGCAGTTCTTC
TRBV12-3/TRBV12-4	many	TRBJ2-7	TRBD1	15	CASSPGQGYSYEQYF	TGTGCCAGCAGTCCAGGACAGGGCTACTCCTACGAGCAGTACTTC
TRBV11-2	NA	TRBJ2-5	TRBD2	19	CASSFGTSGRFPGQETQYF	TGTGCCAGCAGCTTCGGGACTAGCGGGAGGTTCCCCGGCCAAGAGACCCAGTACTTC
TRBV4-1	NA	TRBJ1-2	NA	14	CASSHLKTREGYTF	TGCGCCAGCAGCCACCTTAAGACACGGGAAGGCTACACCTTC
TRBV28	many	TRBJ2-3	TRBD2	12	CASRGGVDTQYF	TGTGCCAGCAGGGGGGGGGTAGATACGCAGTATTTT
TRBV28	many	TRBJ1-3	NA	14	CASSFGRGRNTIYF	TGTGCCAGCAGTTTCGGCCGAGGCAGAAACACCATATATTTT
TRBV29-1	many	TRBJ2-2	NA	15	CSVDRPAGHTGELFF	TGCAGCGTTGACCGCCCGGCAGGGCACACCGGGGAGCTGTTTTTT
TRBV9	many	TRBJ1-5	NA	14	CASSPSGGPVPQHF	TGTGCCAGCAGCCCCTCGGGCGGCCCGGTTCCCCAGCATTTT
TRBV7-9	many	TRBJ2-1	TRBD2	15	CASSLSGDFSGEQFF	TGTGCCAGCAGCCTAAGCGGGGATTTCAGTGGTGAGCAGTTCTTC
TRBV28	NA	TRBJ1-5	NA	14	CASRPPGPNQPQHF	TGTGCCAGCCGGCCCCCCGGTCCCAATCAGCCCCAGCATTTT
TRBV7-9	many	TRBJ2-5	NA	13	CASSGRSQETQYF	TGTGCCAGCAGCGGACGCAGCCAAGAGACCCAGTACTTC
TRBV20-1	few	TRBJ2-7	NA	11	CSARPWDEQYF	TGCAGTGCCCGCCCTTGGGACGAGCAGTACTTC
TRBV9	many	TRBJ2-2	TRBD1	14	CASKGQVNTGELFF	TGTGCCAGCAAGGGACAGGTGAACACCGGGGAGCTGTTTTTT
TRBV28	many	TRBJ2-3	NA	13	CASSLAVRDAQYF	TGTGCCAGCAGTTTAGCCGTCAGAGATGCGCAGTATTTT
TRBV4-2	few	TRBJ1-2	NA	14	CASSHVQGNYGYTF	TGTGCCAGCAGCCATGTCCAGGGTAACTATGGCTACACCTTC
TRBV19	many	TRBJ2-5	TRBD1	16	CASSGLLPGQGETQYF	TGTGCCAGTAGTGGCTTGCTACCGGGACAGGGGGAGACCCAGTACTTC
TRBV7-3	many	TRBJ2-2	NA	13	CASSPGWGGELFF	TGTGCCAGCAGCCCCGGGTGGGGCGGGGAGCTGTTTTTT
TRBV11-2	once	TRBJ2-3	TRBD2	15	CASSVRGLGPDTQYF	TGTGCCAGCAGCGTAAGAGGACTAGGTCCAGATACGCAGTATTTT
TRBV7-3	NA	TRBJ2-3	NA	15	CASSPWGQGTDTQYF	TGTGCCAGCAGCCCCTGGGGCCAAGGCACAGATACGCAGTATTTT
TRBV2	few	TRBJ2-3	TRBD1	13	CATGQGITDTQYF	TGTGCCACCGGACAGGGAATCACAGATACGCAGTATTTT
TRBV5-8	many	TRBJ2-7	TRBD2	15	CASSVAGTSGYEQYF	TGTGCCAGCAGCGTCGCCGGGACTAGCGGCTACGAGCAGTACTTC
TRBV18	many	TRBJ2-5	NA	14	CASSGRDYQETQYF	TGTGCCAGCTCCGGCCGGGACTACCAAGAGACCCAGTACTTC
TRBV6-1	many	TRBJ2-7	TRBD1	13	CASSRDRGREQYF	TGTGCCAGCAGTCGCGACAGGGGGCGAGAGCAGTACTTC
TRBV2	many	TRBJ2-7	NA	13	CASAEGSAYEQYF	TGTGCCAGCGCCGAAGGGTCAGCGTACGAGCAGTACTTC
TRBV15	once	TRBJ2-7	TRBD1	15	CATSRGKGQGNEQYF	TGTGCCACCAGCAGAGGGAAGGGACAGGGGAACGAGCAGTACTTC
TRBV2	many	TRBJ1-5	NA	17	CASSEARGGHSNQPQHF	TGTGCCAGCAGTGAAGCGCGAGGAGGTCATAGCAATCAGCCCCAGCATTTT
TRBV6-1	many	TRBJ2-1	NA	12	CASSSLSHEQFF	TGTGCCAGCAGTTCCCTTTCCCATGAGCAGTTCTTC